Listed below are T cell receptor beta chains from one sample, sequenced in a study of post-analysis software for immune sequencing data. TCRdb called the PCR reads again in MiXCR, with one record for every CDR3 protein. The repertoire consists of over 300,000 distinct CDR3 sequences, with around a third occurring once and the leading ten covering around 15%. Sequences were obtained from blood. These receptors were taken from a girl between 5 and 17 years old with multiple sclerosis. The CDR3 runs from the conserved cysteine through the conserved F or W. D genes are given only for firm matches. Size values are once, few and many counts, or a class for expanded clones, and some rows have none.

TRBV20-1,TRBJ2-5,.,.,TGCAGTGCTTTCGGGACCGATGGTCGGGAGCAGTACTTC,CSAFGTDGREQYF
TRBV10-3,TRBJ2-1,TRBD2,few,TGTGCCATCAGTGAGACTGGACTAGGAGGCAATGAGCAGTTCTTC,CAISETGLGGNEQFF
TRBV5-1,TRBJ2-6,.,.,TGCGCCAGCAGCTTTTACGGGGCCAACGTCCGGACTTTC,CASSFYGANVRTF
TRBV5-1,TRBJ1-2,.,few,TGCGCCAGCAGTTCCCAGGGGTTCTATGACTACACCTTC,CASSSQGFYDYTF
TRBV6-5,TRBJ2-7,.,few,TGTGCCAGCCGGAACGGGGGAAGGTCTGTAGTGCAGTACTTC,CASRNGGRSVVQYF
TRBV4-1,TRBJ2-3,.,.,TGCGCCAGCAGCCGGCTAGGGACCGAAGATACGCAGTATTTT,CASSRLGTEDTQYF
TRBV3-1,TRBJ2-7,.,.,TGTGCCAGCAGCCCCGACCTGGGACCGTACTACGAGCAGTACTTC,CASSPDLGPYYEQYF
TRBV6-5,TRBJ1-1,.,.,TGTGCCAGCAGTTACGCCAGCGAAGCTTTCTTT,CASSYASEAFF
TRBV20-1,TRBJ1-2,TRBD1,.,TGCAGTGCCACTCCGGGACAGATTAACTATGGCTACACCTTC,CSATPGQINYGYTF
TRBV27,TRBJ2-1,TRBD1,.,TGTGCCAGCACGGGACAGGGCCCCTACAATGAGCAGTTCTTC,CASTGQGPYNEQFF
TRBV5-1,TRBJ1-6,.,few,TGCGCCAGCAGCTTGGAGGGCCCATGGGGTTCACCCCTCCACTTT,CASSLEGPWGSPLHF
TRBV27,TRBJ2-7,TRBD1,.,TGTGCCAGCAGTCCCGACAGGGGTTACTACGAGCAGTACTTC,CASSPDRGYYEQYF
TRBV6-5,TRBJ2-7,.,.,TGTGCCAGCAGATCCTACAGAGACTCCTACGAGCAGTACTTC,CASRSYRDSYEQYF
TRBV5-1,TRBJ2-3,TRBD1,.,TGCGCCAGCCAGAACAGGGGGCGCACAGATACGCAGTATTTT,CASQNRGRTDTQYF
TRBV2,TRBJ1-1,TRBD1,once,TGTGCCAGCAGTGGAGGACAGGGGGATGAAGCTTTCTTT,CASSGGQGDEAFF
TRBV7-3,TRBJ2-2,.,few,TGTGCCAGCAGCTCGAGAGGGGAGCTGTTTTTT,CASSSRGELFF
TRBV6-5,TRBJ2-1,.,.,TGTGCCAGCAGCATCCGGGACGCAGGGAATGAGCAGTTCTTC,CASSIRDAGNEQFF
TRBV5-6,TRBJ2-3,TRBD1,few,TGTGCCAGCAGCTTGTTCGACAGGGGGCGGTCAGATACGCAGTATTTT,CASSLFDRGRSDTQYF
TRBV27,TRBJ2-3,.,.,TGTGCCAGCAGTTTTGTGGTGGGGGGCACAGGTACGCAGTATTTT,CASSFVVGGTGTQYF
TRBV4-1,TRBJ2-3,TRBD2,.,TGCGCCAGCAGCTTTCGACTAGCGGATCTTACTAGCACAGATACGCAGTATTTT,CASSFRLADLTSTDTQYF
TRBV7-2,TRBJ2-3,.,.,TGTGCCAGCAGCTCACTGTTGGACCTCACAGATACGCAGTATTTT,CASSSLLDLTDTQYF
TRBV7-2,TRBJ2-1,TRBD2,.,TGTGCCAGCAGGCAAACTAGCGGGGGGGCCTATGAGCAGTTCTTC,CASRQTSGGAYEQFF
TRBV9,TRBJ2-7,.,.,TGTGCCAGCAGCATAGGACAGCTCTCCTACGAGCAGTACTTC,CASSIGQLSYEQYF
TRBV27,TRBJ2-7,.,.,TGTGCCAGCAGTTTGTCGGGACCCTATGTGGAGCAGTACTTC,CASSLSGPYVEQYF
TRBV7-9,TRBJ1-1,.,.,TGTGCCAACAGCTCGACAGGACGGATGAACACTGAAGCTTTCTTT,CANSSTGRMNTEAFF
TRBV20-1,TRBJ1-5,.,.,TGCAGTGCTAGAGATCGGCCCAATCAGCCCCAGCATTTT,CSARDRPNQPQHF
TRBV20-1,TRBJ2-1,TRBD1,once,TGCAGTGCTTTCGGGACAGGTCGACAGGAGACCCAGTTCTTC,CSAFGTGRQETQFF
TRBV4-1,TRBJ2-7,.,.,TGCGCCAGCAGCCCCAGTTCTGCTGGCAGGTACGAGCAGTACTTC,CASSPSSAGRYEQYF
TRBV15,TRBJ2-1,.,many,TGTGCCACCAGCAGAGATGGGGGGTCACAGTTCTTC,CATSRDGGSQFF
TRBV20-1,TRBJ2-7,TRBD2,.,TGCAGTGCTAGAGGAGGACTAGTAAACGAGCAGTACTTC,CSARGGLVNEQYF
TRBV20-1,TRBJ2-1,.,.,TGCAGTGCTAGACCCGACAGATACAGCTCCTACAATGAGCAGTTCTTC,CSARPDRYSSYNEQFF
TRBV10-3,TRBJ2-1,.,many,TGTGCCATCAGTGAGGCTGGGGGGGGCAGGAATGAGCAGTTCTTC,CAISEAGGGRNEQFF
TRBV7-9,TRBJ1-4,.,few,TGTGCCAGCAGCTTATTCGCAGGGGAAAATGAAAAACTGTTTTTT,CASSLFAGENEKLFF
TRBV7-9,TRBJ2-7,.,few,TGTGCCAGCAGTAGCTCCGGGCCCCACGAGCAGTACTTC,CASSSSGPHEQYF
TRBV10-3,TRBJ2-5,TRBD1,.,TGTGCCATCAGTGAGTCGACGACAGGGGAGGAGACCCAGTACTTC,CAISESTTGEETQYF
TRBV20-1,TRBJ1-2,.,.,TGCAGTGCCACTCCGACAGATGACTATGGCTACACCTTC,CSATPTDDYGYTF
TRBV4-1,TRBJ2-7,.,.,TGCGCCAGCAGCCAAGTTAAGGGCACCTACGAGCAGTACTTC,CASSQVKGTYEQYF
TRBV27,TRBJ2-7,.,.,TGTGCCAGCAAGAAGTCCCCGGGGACCTCCTACGAGCAGTACTTC,CASKKSPGTSYEQYF
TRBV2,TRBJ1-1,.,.,TGTGCCAGCACTCAAGTAGTTGAAGCTTTCTTT,CASTQVVEAFF
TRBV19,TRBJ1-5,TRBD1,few,TGTGCCAGCAGAGGACAGGGATATTGGCCCCAGCATTTT,CASRGQGYWPQHF
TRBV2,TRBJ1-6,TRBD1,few,TGTGCCAGCAGCTTAACAGGGGGCGCGGGGAATTCACCCCTCCACTTT,CASSLTGGAGNSPLHF
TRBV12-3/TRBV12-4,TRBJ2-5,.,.,TGTGCCAGCAGTGCGGGACAGCCAAGGGGGGAGACCCAGTACTTC,CASSAGQPRGETQYF
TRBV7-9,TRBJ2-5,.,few,TGTGCCAGCAGCTTCTCACTTCAAGAGACCCAGTACTTC,CASSFSLQETQYF
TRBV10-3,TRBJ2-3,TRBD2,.,TGTGCCATCAGTGGCAGCGGGGGGGCGGATACGCAGTATTTT,CAISGSGGADTQYF
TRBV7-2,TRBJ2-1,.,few,TGTGCCAGCAGCTTTACCCGTGGGGCGCTCAATGAGCAGTTCTTC,CASSFTRGALNEQFF
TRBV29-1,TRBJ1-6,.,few,TGCAGCGTTGCCTTAGAAGGACAAAATTCACCCCTCCACTTT,CSVALEGQNSPLHF
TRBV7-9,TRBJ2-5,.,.,TGTGCCAGCAGCCCCGGGACATACCAAGAGACCCAGTACTTC,CASSPGTYQETQYF
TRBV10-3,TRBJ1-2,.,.,.,CAISRKTGGGTNYGCTF
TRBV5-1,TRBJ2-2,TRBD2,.,TGCGCCAGCAGCAGGTCCTCTAGCGGGGTTAACACCGGGGAGCTGTTTTTT,CASSRSSSGVNTGELFF
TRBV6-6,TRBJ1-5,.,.,TGTGCCAGCACCCCCGGAGATCAGCCCCAGCATTTT,CASTPGDQPQHF
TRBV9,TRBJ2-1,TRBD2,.,TGTGCCAGCAGCGTAGGGGGGGGGTGGAATGAGCAGTTCTTC,CASSVGGGWNEQFF
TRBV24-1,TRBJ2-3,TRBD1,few,TGTGCCACCAGTGATCCGGGACAGGGACAAATCACAGATACGCAGTATTTT,CATSDPGQGQITDTQYF
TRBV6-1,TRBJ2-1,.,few,TGTGCCAGCCTAATCGACGGCTACAATGAGCAGTTCTTC,CASLIDGYNEQFF
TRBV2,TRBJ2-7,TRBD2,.,TGTGCCAGCAGGCGGGGGGGCTTCTACGAGCAGTACTTC,CASRRGGFYEQYF
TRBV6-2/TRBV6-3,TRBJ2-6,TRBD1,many,TGTGCCAGCAGTTTAAGGATCGGGACAGGGGTTTCTGGGGCCAACGTCCTGACTTTC,CASSLRIGTGVSGANVLTF